The 5 T cell receptor beta chains presented below share a single source sample, sequenced in a study of T-cell reconstitution after alpha-beta-depleted transplantation in children (dated by TCRdb to between 2015 and 2016). Library method: PCR. Reads for this sample came from an Illumina HiSeq 2500. TCR library preparation used molecular barcoding, with unique molecular identifiers applied to normalize quantification of the TCRbeta repertoire. The public sequencing data were trimmed at Q25 with fastp and processed into clonotypes with MiXCR by TCRdb, which kept only in-frame beta chains. Rows matching on CDR3 protein sequence are summarized as one entry with the most common DNA and genes. In all, the sample holds 450,000 to 550,000 distinct CDR3 sequences, and approximately 10% of those were seen once. The ten largest clones capture approximately 14% of the sample. The treatment or condition tag for this specimen amounts to: allogeneic hematopoietic cell transplantation with graft depleted of TCRalphabeta T cells and CD19 B cells.

The material was PBMCs, mostly from graft donor cells, obtained 180 days after TCRalphabeta/CD19-depleted stem cell transplant. These receptor sequences come from a female patient aged 2 to 10 who had a stem cell transplant for aplastic anemia, so the T cells may come from the graft donor.

The rearrangement links TRBV20-1 to TRBJ1-2; D is undetermined. This CDR3 contains 13 residues. Germline CDR1 is DFQATT and CDR2 is SNEGSKA (reference sequence). V lost 4 bases and J 3 bases, leaving 12 bases between the germline ends. The CDR3 is CSATDPIHYGYTF. CDR3 in DNA: TGCAGTGCTACTGACCCTATCCACTATGGCTACACCTTC.

This clonotype was observed a few times. The rearrangement links TRBV6-5 to TRBJ1-1; a weak D match, TRBD1 (5 bases). V was clipped by 2 bases and J by 2 bases, with 9 bases between them. CDR3 length: 14 amino acids. CDR1 and CDR2 from the germline V gene are MNHEY and SVGAGI. This chain's CDR3 is CASSYLRGNTEAFF. The CDR3, as DNA: TGTGCCAGCAGTTACCTTAGGGGCAACACTGAAGCTTTCTTT.

The V call is TRBV24-1, the J call TRBJ2-1; 9 nucleotides line up with TRBD1. The germline CDR1 and CDR2 sequences are KGHDR and SFDVKD. After removal of 4 bases from V and 4 bases from J, the junction contained 10 bases not matched to a gene. CDR3 size: 17 residues. CDR3 region: CATSDSLPGTGYNEQFF. CDR3 coding DNA: TGTGCCACCAGTGACTCTCTCCCCGGGACAGGGTACAATGAGCAGTTCTTC.

CDR3 protein: CATSRDLAGGPRGTDTQYF. The CDR3, as DNA: TGTGCCACCAGCAGAGACCTAGCGGGAGGGCCGAGGGGCACAGATACGCAGTATTTT. This chain joins TRBV15 and TRBJ2-3; 12 nucleotides align to TRBD2. V trimming: 0 bases; J trimming: 1 base; junction bases outside the gene matches: 8. The CDR3 has 19 residues. Germline V gene lookup returns CDR1 LNHNV and CDR2 YYDKDF (reference sequence).

This clonotype occurred many times. This chain uses TRBV25-1 with TRBJ2-7; 10 bases align to TRBD2. CDR3 length equals 14 residues. Germline assignment: CDR1 MGHDK and CDR2 SYGVNS. J was trimmed by 6 bases and V by 2 bases; bases with no gene match: 4. The CDR3 sequence: CASSESGRGSEQYF. CDR3 in DNA: TGTGCCAGCAGTGAAAGCGGGAGGGGGAGCGAGCAGTACTTC.